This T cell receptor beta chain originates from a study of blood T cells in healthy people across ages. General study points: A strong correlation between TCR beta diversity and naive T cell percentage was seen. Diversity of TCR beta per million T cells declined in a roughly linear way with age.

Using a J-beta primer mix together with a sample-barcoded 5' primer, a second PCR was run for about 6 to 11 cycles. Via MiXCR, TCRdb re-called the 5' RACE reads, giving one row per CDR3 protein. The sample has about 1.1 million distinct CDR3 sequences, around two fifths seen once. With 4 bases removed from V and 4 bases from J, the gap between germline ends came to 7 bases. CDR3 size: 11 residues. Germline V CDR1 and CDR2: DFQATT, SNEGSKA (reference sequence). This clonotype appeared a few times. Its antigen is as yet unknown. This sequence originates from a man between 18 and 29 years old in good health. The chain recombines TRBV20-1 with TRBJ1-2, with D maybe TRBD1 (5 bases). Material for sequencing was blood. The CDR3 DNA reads TGCAGTGCTACGGGGCTCTATGGCTACACCTTC. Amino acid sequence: CSATGLYGYTF.